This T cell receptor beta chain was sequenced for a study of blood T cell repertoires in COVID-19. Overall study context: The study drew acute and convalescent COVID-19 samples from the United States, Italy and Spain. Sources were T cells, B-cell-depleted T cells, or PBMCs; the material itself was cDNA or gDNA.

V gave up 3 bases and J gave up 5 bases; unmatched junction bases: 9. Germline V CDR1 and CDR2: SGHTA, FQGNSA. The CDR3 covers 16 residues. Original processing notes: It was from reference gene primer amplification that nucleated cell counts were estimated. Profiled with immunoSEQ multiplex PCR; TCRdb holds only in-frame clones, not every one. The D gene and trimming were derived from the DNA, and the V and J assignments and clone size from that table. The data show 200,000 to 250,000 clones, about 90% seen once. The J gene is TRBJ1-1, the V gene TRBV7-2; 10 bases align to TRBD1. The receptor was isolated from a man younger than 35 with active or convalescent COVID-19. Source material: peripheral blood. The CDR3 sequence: CASSFPTGGARTEAFF. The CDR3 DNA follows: TGTGCCAGCAGCTTTCCGACAGGGGGCGCGAGGACTGAAGCTTTCTTT.